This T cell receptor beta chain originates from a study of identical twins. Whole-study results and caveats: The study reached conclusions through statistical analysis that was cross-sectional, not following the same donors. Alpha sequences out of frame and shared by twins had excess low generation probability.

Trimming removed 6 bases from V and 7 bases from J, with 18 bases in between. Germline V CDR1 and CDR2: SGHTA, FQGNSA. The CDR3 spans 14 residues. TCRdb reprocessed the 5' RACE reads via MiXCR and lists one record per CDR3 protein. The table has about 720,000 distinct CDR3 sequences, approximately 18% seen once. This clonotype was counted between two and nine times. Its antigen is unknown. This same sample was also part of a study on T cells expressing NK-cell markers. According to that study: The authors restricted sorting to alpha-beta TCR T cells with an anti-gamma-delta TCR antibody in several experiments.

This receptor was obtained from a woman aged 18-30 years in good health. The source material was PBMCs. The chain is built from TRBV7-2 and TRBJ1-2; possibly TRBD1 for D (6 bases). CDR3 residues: CASSGGTPQGGYTF. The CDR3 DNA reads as TGTGCCAGCAGTGGCGGGACACCCCAGGGTGGCTACACCTTC.